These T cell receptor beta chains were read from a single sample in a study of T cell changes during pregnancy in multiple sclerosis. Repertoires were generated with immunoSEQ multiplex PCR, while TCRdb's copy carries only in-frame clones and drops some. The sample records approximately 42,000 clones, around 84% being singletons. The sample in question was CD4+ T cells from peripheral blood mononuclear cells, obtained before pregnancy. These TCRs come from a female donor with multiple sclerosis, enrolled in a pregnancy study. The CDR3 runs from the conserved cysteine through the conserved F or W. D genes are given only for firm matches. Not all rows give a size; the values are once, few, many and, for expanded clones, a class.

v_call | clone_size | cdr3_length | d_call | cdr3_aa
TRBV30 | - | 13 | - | CAWTARRAYEQYF
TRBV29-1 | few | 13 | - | CSFRSGGNTEAFF
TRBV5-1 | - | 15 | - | CASSPQGQGATEAFF
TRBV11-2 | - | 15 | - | CASRLVRGSFTEAFF
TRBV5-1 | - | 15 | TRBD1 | CASSYGQGGTEKLFF
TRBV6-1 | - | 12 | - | CASSQQGSEAFF
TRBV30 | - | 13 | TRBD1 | CAWDREGTDTQYF
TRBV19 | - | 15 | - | CATQNRGMRNTEAFF
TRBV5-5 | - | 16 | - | CASSLVGLNMNTEAFF
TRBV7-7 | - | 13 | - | CASSPDSQETQYF
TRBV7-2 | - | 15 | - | CASSLIAVPYNEQFF
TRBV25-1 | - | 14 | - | CASSVPGSTDTQYF
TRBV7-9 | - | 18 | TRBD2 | CASSYPPRLAGVWNEQFF
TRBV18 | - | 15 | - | CASSLGLNSNQPQHF
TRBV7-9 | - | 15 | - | CASRRWDTLNTEAFF
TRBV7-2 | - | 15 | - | CASSRGGQLNTEAFF
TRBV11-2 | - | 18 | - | CASSRTLTGFFGNYGYTF
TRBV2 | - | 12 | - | CASSQSDHEQYF
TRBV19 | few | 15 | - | CASSPRTAEHYGYTF
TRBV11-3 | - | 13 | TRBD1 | CASSLTGGLGYTF
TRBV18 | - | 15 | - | CASSPRQDLNYGYTF
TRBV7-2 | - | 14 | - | CASTSSPGGETQYF
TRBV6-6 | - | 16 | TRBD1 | CASSTQGALSSYEQYF
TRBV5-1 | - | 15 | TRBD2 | CASGMTSGNYNEQFF
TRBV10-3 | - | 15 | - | CAISGSTLDTDTQYF
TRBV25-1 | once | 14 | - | CASSGAGTNYGYTF
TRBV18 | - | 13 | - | CASVVRGNTEAFF
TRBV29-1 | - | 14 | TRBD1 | CSVADRARTDTQYF
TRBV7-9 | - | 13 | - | CASSLVGGETQYF
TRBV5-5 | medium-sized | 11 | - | CASSWLYEQYF
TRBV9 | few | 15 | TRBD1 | CASSARDRGNSPLHF
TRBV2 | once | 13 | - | CASSVEGNTEAFF
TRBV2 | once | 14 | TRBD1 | CASRSQGSEDIQYF
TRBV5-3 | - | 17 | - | CARGEQGGGGGREKLFF
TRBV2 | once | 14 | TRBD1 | CASSTGGSGNTIYF
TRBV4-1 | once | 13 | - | CASSQATPETQYF
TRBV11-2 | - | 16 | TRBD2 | CASSFLSGSMPDTQYF
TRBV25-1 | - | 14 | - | CASTGELPNYGYTF
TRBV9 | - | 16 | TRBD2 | CASSATGTSGYNEQFF
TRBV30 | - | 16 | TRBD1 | CAWSLGATDLRGGYTF
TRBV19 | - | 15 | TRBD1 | CASRIPDRENTEAFF
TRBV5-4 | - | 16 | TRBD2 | CASSQIIAGYTDTQYF
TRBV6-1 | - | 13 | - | CASRATGAGEQYF
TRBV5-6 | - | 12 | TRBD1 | CASSRTGNEQFF
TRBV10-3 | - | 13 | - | CAISAVANNEQFF
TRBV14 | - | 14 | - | CASSQVSGTGELFF
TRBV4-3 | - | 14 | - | CASSQDYSNQPQHF
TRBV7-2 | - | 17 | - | CASSFNGFGQGNYGYTF
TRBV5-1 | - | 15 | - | CASSLAGSGNEKLFF
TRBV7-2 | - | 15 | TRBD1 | CASSSIGQGFQPQHF
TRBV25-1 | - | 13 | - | CASSVPGNYGYTF
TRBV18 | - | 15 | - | CASSPLTGLNSPLHF
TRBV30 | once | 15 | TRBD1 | CAWSVGTGLNSPLHF
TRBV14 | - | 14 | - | CASSQAGAPNTQYF
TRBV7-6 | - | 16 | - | CASSLARSGSSYEQYF
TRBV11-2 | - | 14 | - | CASSLQGSAGELFF
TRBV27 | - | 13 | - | CASSSTRYEKLFF
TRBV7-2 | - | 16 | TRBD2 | CASSLRLLAGSDTQYF
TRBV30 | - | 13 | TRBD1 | CAWTGQGNEKLFF
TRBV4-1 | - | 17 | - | CASSHDFGRGTGNTIYF